These T cell receptor beta chains were read from a single sample in a study of cytomegalovirus exposure and HLA in healthy donors. The table came from immunoSEQ multiplex PCR; TCRdb's copy has only in-frame clones and leaves some out. Here the sample table reports 45,000 to 60,000 clones. The specimen was PBMCs. These receptors came from a woman aged 35 to 49 in good health and CMV-seronegative. The CDR3 runs from the conserved cysteine through the conserved F or W. The D gene is left open where the match is weak.

j_gene	v_gene	d_gene	CDR3nt	CDR3aa
TRBJ2-3	TRBV6-5	TRBD2	TGTGCCAGCAGTTTGGGGACTAGCGGGCTCCCAGATACGCAGTATTTT	CASSLGTSGLPDTQYF
TRBJ2-7	TRBV6-5	.	TGTGCCAGCAGTTACAGGGGATGGCAGTACTTC	CASSYRGWQYF
TRBJ2-1	TRBV11-3	TRBD2	TGTGCCAGCAGCTCAGGGACTAGCGGGAGACATGAGCAGTTCTTC	CASSSGTSGRHEQFF
TRBJ2-5	TRBV10-1	.	TGCGCCAGCAGTGACCCGACTCTCCCTCCGCTTAGCGCCGAGACCCAGTACTTC	CASSDPTLPPLSAETQYF
TRBJ1-2	TRBV6-1	TRBD1	TGTGCCAGCAGTCCGGGACAGGGGGGAGACTATGGCTACACCTTC	CASSPGQGGDYGYTF
TRBJ1-1	TRBV6-5	.	TGTGCCAGCAGCTACCAGGGGAACACTGAAGCTTTCTTT	CASSYQGNTEAFF
TRBJ1-1	TRBV27	.	TGTGCCAGCAGTTTATCCGGGTCTCCCCGAGCTTTCTTT	CASSLSGSPRAFF
TRBJ1-1	TRBV4-3	.	TGCGCCAGCAGCCAAGACCCGGGACACCGGAACACTGAAGCTTTCTTT	CASSQDPGHRNTEAFF
TRBJ1-6	TRBV7-2	.	TGTGCCAGCAGCTCCCGAGGGGGAGGGCTAAATCCACCCCTCCACTTT	CASSSRGGGLNPPLHF
TRBJ1-2	TRBV7-2	.	TGTGCCAGCAGCTTAAGGTTGGAGGGTAATGGCTACACCTTC	CASSLRLEGNGYTF
TRBJ2-7	TRBV28	.	TGTGCCAGCAGTTACGGTACCTACGAGCAGTACTTC	CASSYGTYEQYF
TRBJ1-1	TRBV6-5	.	TGTGCCAGCAGTAGGGACACCCGGGCTCCTGAAGCTTTCTTT	CASSRDTRAPEAFF
TRBJ2-1	TRBV7-6	TRBD2	TGTGCCAGCAGCCTAAGACTAGCGGGAGGAGGTGAGCAGTTCTTC	CASSLRLAGGGEQFF
TRBJ1-6	TRBV10-3	TRBD1	TGTGCCATCAGTGGGACAGGGACGGATTCACCCCTCCACTTT	CAISGTGTDSPLHF
TRBJ1-1	TRBV11-2	.	TGTGCCAGCAGCTTAGGCAGGACTGAAGCTTTCTTT	CASSLGRTEAFF
TRBJ1-2	TRBV5-5	TRBD1	TGTGCCAGCAGCTTGCAGGGGGCGGATGGCTACACCTTC	CASSLQGADGYTF
TRBJ2-7	TRBV6-5	TRBD1	TGTGCCAGCACCTCATCGACAGGGGCCCACGAGCAGTACTTC	CASTSSTGAHEQYF
TRBJ2-5	TRBV6-1	.	TGTGCCAGCAGTGAACTACTAGCAGTCGAGAACCAGTACTTC	CASSELLAVENQYF
TRBJ1-1	TRBV18	.	TGTGCCAGCTCGGTCCAGGTCGACACTGAAGCTTTCTTT	CASSVQVDTEAFF
TRBJ2-2	TRBV5-1	.	TGCGCCAGCAGCTTGACAGGGACCAACACCGGGGAGCTGTTTTTT	CASSLTGTNTGELFF
TRBJ1-6	TRBV7-6	.	TGTGCCAGCAGGCGAACCATTACGACAGCCGGTGGGGATTCACCCCTCCACTTT	CASRRTITTAGGDSPLHF
TRBJ1-2	TRBV28	.	TGTGCCAGCAGTTTACCCAGGGCGGGAGGCTACACCTTC	CASSLPRAGGYTF
TRBJ2-7	TRBV4-3	.	TGCGCCAGCAGCCAATCCCGGTCTATCGCCTCCTACGAGCAGTACTTC	CASSQSRSIASYEQYF
TRBJ1-2	TRBV6-1	TRBD1	TGTGCCAGCAGTGCCAGTCGGGACAGGGGGCGTTACTATGGCTACACCTTC	CASSASRDRGRYYGYTF
TRBJ1-2	TRBV7-2	TRBD1	TGTGCCAGCAGCCCTCAGGGGGCAAATGGCTACACCTTC	CASSPQGANGYTF
TRBJ2-7	TRBV7-6	.	TGTGCCAGCAGCTCTCACCCTGTCGGCGAGCAGTACTTC	CASSSHPVGEQYF
TRBJ1-1	TRBV5-4	TRBD1	TGTGCCAGCAGCTTGGATAGGGGGCAAGGTGAGACTGAAGCTTTCTTT	CASSLDRGQGETEAFF
TRBJ2-5	TRBV30	.	TGTGCCTGGACGCGAAACCAAGAGACCCAGTACTTC	CAWTRNQETQYF
TRBJ1-2	TRBV4-2	.	TGTGCCAGCAGCCAAGAGGGGGGAGGGGGAGGCTATGGCTACACCTTC	CASSQEGGGGGYGYTF
TRBJ2-1	TRBV29-1	TRBD2	TGCAGCGTTGAGGGCCTAGCGGGGGGCCGGGATGAGCAGTTCTTC	CSVEGLAGGRDEQFF
TRBJ1-2	TRBV7-9	TRBD1	TGTGCCAGCAGCCCCGAGGGACAGGGAAGAGGCTACACCTTC	CASSPEGQGRGYTF
TRBJ1-2	TRBV7-8	.	TGTGCCAGCAGCTTAATACAGTCCAACGGCCACACCTTC	CASSLIQSNGHTF
TRBJ1-1	TRBV5-6	.	TGTGCCAGCAGCCGGGGGGCAGGGATTATCACTGAAGCTTTCTTT	CASSRGAGIITEAFF
TRBJ1-2	TRBV6-5	TRBD1	TGTGCCAGCAGTGAGGGGGCGCTTCCCTATGGCTACACCTTC	CASSEGALPYGYTF
TRBJ2-1	TRBV18	TRBD2	TGTGCCAGCTCACCCGGGCTAGCGGAAGGGACGCAGTTCTTC	CASSPGLAEGTQFF
TRBJ2-5	TRBV15	.	TGTGCCACCAGCAGTACAAGGAGCGGGACCCAGTACTTC	CATSSTRSGTQYF
TRBJ2-3	TRBV6-1	.	TGTGCCAGCAGTGAAACCTGGCCAGATACGCAGTATTTT	CASSETWPDTQYF
TRBJ2-5	TRBV6-1	TRBD2	TGTGCCAGCACTCCTCCGCGGGGGTCCGGGGAGACCCAGTACTTC	CASTPPRGSGETQYF